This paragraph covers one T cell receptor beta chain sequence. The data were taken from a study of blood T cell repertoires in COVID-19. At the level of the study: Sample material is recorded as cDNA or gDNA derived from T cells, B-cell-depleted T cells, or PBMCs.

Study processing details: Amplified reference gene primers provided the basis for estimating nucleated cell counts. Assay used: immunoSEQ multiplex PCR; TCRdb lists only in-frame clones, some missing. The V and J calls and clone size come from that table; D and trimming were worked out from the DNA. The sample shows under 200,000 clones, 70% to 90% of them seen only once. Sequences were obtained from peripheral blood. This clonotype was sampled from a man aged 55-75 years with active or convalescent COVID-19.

The CDR3 DNA is TGCGCCAGCAGCCCCTCGGGACTAGCGGGGACCCAGTACTTC. Amino acids: CASSPSGLAGTQYF. The V call is TRBV5-1, the J call TRBJ2-5; 12 bases are shared with TRBD2. Germline trimming cut 4 bases from V and 7 bases from J; bases unmatched to any gene: 5. Germline V gives CDR1 SGHRS, CDR2 YFSETQ. The CDR3 is 14 amino acids.